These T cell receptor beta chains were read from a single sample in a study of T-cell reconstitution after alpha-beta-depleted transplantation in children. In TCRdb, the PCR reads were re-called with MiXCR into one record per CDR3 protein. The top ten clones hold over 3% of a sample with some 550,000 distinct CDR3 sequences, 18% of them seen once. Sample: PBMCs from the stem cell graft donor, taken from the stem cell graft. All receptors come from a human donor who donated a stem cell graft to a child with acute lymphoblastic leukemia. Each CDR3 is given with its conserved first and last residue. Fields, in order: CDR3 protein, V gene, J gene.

CDR3: CASGDRGSGETQYF
V: TRBV3-1
J: TRBJ2-5

CDR3: CAGRLAGVGDTQYF
V: TRBV5-1
J: TRBJ2-3

CDR3: CASSILAGKTEAFF
V: TRBV19
J: TRBJ1-1

CDR3: CASSLAVGTGSYNEQFF
V: TRBV12-3/TRBV12-4
J: TRBJ2-1

CDR3: CSARGLMSYEQYF
V: TRBV20-1
J: TRBJ2-7

CDR3: CSSGGVNTEAFF
V: TRBV29-1
J: TRBJ1-1

CDR3: CASSPRGLASYGEQFF
V: TRBV12-3/TRBV12-4
J: TRBJ2-1

CDR3: CSARGSGWDEQFF
V: TRBV20-1
J: TRBJ2-1

CDR3: CASSWSATDTQYF
V: TRBV5-6
J: TRBJ2-3

CDR3: CSARPLRREQYF
V: TRBV20-1
J: TRBJ2-3

CDR3: CASRSTSGRNTGELFF
V: TRBV5-1
J: TRBJ2-2

CDR3: CASSPRTGNEQFF
V: TRBV27
J: TRBJ2-1

CDR3: CSGETGRAEAFF
V: TRBV29-1
J: TRBJ1-1

CDR3: CASSVTNKVFLETQYF
V: TRBV25-1
J: TRBJ2-5

CDR3: CASSYSGTDSNQPQHF
V: TRBV6-5
J: TRBJ1-5

CDR3: CASSDWTGFSYEQYF
V: TRBV7-9
J: TRBJ2-7

CDR3: CATAELTGNYEQYF
V: TRBV11-2
J: TRBJ2-7

CDR3: CASSFGREAGNEQFF
V: TRBV12-3/TRBV12-4
J: TRBJ2-1

CDR3: CASSLTKGYTF
V: TRBV5-5
J: TRBJ1-2

CDR3: CAISPGQGRGEQFF
V: TRBV10-3
J: TRBJ2-1

CDR3: CATSYRGTYEQYF
V: TRBV15
J: TRBJ2-7

CDR3: CASSDVAGFSYNEQFF
V: TRBV6-4
J: TRBJ2-1

CDR3: CASSQSGRQGTQYF
V: TRBV4-1
J: TRBJ2-3

CDR3: CASSEHRATNTEAFF
V: TRBV9
J: TRBJ1-1

CDR3: CASSAWTGGHEAFF
V: TRBV9
J: TRBJ1-1

CDR3: CASSLGTSGRAMFYEQYF
V: TRBV4-2
J: TRBJ2-7

CDR3: CASSPQSGYHFQAGEPQHF
V: TRBV18
J: TRBJ1-5

CDR3: CASSYGQGRAYYGYTF
V: TRBV6-5
J: TRBJ1-2

CDR3: CASTAYAGGNYEQYF
V: TRBV12-3/TRBV12-4
J: TRBJ2-7

CDR3: CASSPSLGRVEKLFF
V: TRBV5-5
J: TRBJ1-4

CDR3: CASKGWGPDSLAGTVYEQFF
V: TRBV11-1
J: TRBJ2-1

CDR3: CASSTGRGPTYEQYF
V: TRBV5-1
J: TRBJ2-7

CDR3: CSVAAGTSGRIYEQYF
V: TRBV29-1
J: TRBJ2-7

CDR3: CSARDRTSGSYEQYF
V: TRBV20-1
J: TRBJ2-7

CDR3: CASSLGLAGDRETQYF
V: TRBV12-3/TRBV12-4
J: TRBJ2-5

CDR3: CASRGAGTEAFF
V: TRBV12-3/TRBV12-4
J: TRBJ1-1